The 26 T cell receptor beta chains in this list originate from one sample, sequenced in a study of regulatory T cells in long-lasting Graves disease. As to time point: persistent/refractory GD, antithyroid drugs over 5 years with positive TRAb. Construction of the TCR library relied on RNA isolated from PBMCs. With iRepertoire HTBI primers and Arm-PCR of CDR3 regions, TCR beta libraries were built. TCRdb reprocessed the multiplex PCR reads via MiXCR and lists one record per CDR3 protein. The sample has 310,000 or so distinct CDR3 sequences, 22% seen once. Sequencing used peripheral blood mononuclear cells (PBMCs), obtained when the disease was refractory, from a patient treated with antithyroid drugs. These receptors were obtained from a female donor with Graves disease.

The rearrangement joins TRBV12-3 or TRBV12-4 to TRBJ2-3, with D maybe TRBD1 (5 bases). CDR3 length equals 14 residues. The V and J ends lost 5 bases and 2 bases respectively, with 11 bases between them. CDR3 protein: CASSADTFTDTQYF. The CDR3 region has the DNA TGTGCCAGCAGTGCGGACACTTTCACAGATACGCAGTATTTT.

Only a few counts were recorded for this clonotype. The J gene is TRBJ2-6, the V gene TRBV30; 7 bases agree with TRBD1. This CDR3 comprises 13 residues. Trimming cost V 6 bases and J 4 bases; bases outside gene matches: 3. The germline gives CDR1 GTSNPN, CDR2 SVGIG (reference sequence). CDR3 nucleotides: TGTGCCTGTCCGACAGGGGGGGCCAACGTCCTGACTTTC. Protein: CACPTGGANVLTF.

This clonotype has more than one count but fewer than ten. The chain has TRBV4-3 and TRBJ2-7, with D unclear. The V gene lost 4 bases and the J gene lost 0 bases, with 10 bases spanning the gap. This CDR3 has 14 residues. Germline V gene lookup returns CDR1 LGHNA and CDR2 YSLEER. The CDR3 region has the DNA TGCGCCAGCAGCCCAGAACAGAGCTCCTACGAGCAGTACTTC. Protein sequence: CASSPEQSSYEQYF.

This clonotype was seen more than once but under ten times. The chain uses TRBV6-1 and TRBJ1-4; D ambiguous. Trimming took 4 bases from V and 3 from J, leaving 18 bases between them. The germline CDR1 and CDR2 sequences are MNHNS and SASEGT. This CDR3 comprises 17 residues. In DNA, the CDR3 is TGTGCCAGCAGTGGAGGGAGGAGCGGAACTGCTAATGAAAAACTGTTTTTT. This sequence encodes CASSGGRSGTANEKLFF.

This clonotype has a handful of counts. The junction shows a germline mismatch at one end, possibly a read error. V is TRBV6-1 and J is TRBJ2-5; D gene unclear. Germline values: CDR1 MNHNS, CDR2 SASEGT. This CDR3 contains 14 residues. The CDR3 loop is CASSRTRDQETQYF. DNA for the CDR3: TGTGCCAGCAGTAGGACCCGAGACCAGGAGACCCAGTACTTC.

This clonotype was picked up many times. This chain links TRBV11-2 with TRBJ1-3; D gene ambiguous. This CDR3 has 17 residues. CDR1 and CDR2 from the germline V gene are SGHAT and FQNNGV. V was shortened by 0 bases and J by 0 bases, with 12 bases between the two germline ends. Here the CDR3 DNA reads TGTGCCAGCAGCTTAGAGATAGTCAGCACCTCTGGAAACACCATATATTTT. Translating gives CASSLEIVSTSGNTIYF.

This clonotype was found many times. V and J are TRBV2 and TRBJ1-1; D is uncertain. The V gene's germline CDR1 is SNHLY and CDR2 FYNNEI. The CDR3 has 16 residues. Deletions cut 6 bases from V and 1 base from J, with 18 bases between. The CDR3 bases are TGTGCCAGCAGCAAAAAGAGTTGGTACGGGAACACTGAAGCTTTCTTT. Its translation: CASSKKSWYGNTEAFF.

V and J are TRBV18 and TRBJ2-3; D gene ambiguous. Germline V CDR1 and CDR2: KGHSH, LQKENI. V was trimmed by 3 bases and J by 0 bases, leaving 10 bases between them. This CDR3 comprises 15 residues. In DNA form, the CDR3 reads TGTGCCAGCTCACCGTCTGGTCGAAGCACAGATACGCAGTATTTT. It translates to CASSPSGRSTDTQYF. The full variable domain, completed using reference TRBV18 and TRBJ2-3, is NAGVMQNPRHLVRRRGQEARLRCSPMKGHSHVYWYRQLPEEGLKFMVYLQKENIIDESGMPKERFSAEFPKEGPSILRIQQVVRGDSAAYFCASSPSGRSTDTQYFGPGTRLTVL.

Regarding this clonotype: A much larger clone lies a single base off, so this may be a read error. The chain joins TRBV20-1 to TRBJ2-7; TRBD2 aligns across 12 bases. This CDR3 is 15 amino acids long. Trimming took 2 bases from V and 6 from J; bases not matched to a gene: 8. CDR1 is DFQATT, CDR2 SNEGSKA, per germline (reference sequence). CDR3 in DNA: TGCAGTGCTAGAAAGACTAGCGGGAGTGTTGGCGAGCAGTACTTC. This sequence encodes CSARKTSGSVGEQYF.

This clonotype occurred once. The chain uses TRBV5-1 and TRBJ2-7, with 10 bases identical to TRBD2. The V gene end was trimmed by 4 bases and the J gene end by 4 bases; junction bases not matched to a gene: 14. This CDR3 is built from 17 residues. CDR1 is SGHRS, CDR2 YFSETQ, per germline. The CDR3: CASSPGYQREGRYEQYF. The CDR3 DNA reads as TGCGCCAGCAGCCCAGGTTACCAGCGGGAGGGCCGTTACGAGCAGTACTTC. The full variable domain, in which reference TRBV5-1 and TRBJ2-7 provide the parts outside the CDR3, is KAGVTQTPRYLIKTRGQQVTLSCSPISGHRSVSWYQQTPGQGLQFLFEYFSETQRNKGNFPGRFSGRQFSNSRSEMNVSTLELGDSALYLCASSPGYQREGRYEQYFGPGTRLTVT.

The sample holds many counts of this clonotype. This chain uses TRBV6-5 with TRBJ1-2, with D perhaps matching TRBD1 (5 bases). The germline V and J ends were trimmed by 4 bases and 4 bases, with 13 bases remaining between them. The CDR3 sequence is 14 residues long. CDR1 and CDR2 from the germline V gene are MNHEY and SVGAGI. CDR3 in DNA: TGTGCCAGCAGTTCCGGGACGGACGGCTATGGCTACACCTTC. Translation: CASSSGTDGYGYTF.

On this clonotype: A much larger clonotype is one base distant, so this may be a read error. V and J are TRBV6-2 or TRBV6-3 and TRBJ1-5; D gene unclear. V was trimmed by 8 bases and J by 6 bases, leaving 11 bases between them. The CDR3 is 12 amino acids. The germline V gene encodes CDR1 MNHEY and CDR2 SVGEGT. The CDR3 loop reads CASRGMSQPQHF. CDR3 in DNA: TGTGCCAGCCGGGGAATGTCTCAGCCCCAGCATTTT.

The J gene is TRBJ2-1, the V gene TRBV28, with TRBD2 identical over 9 bases. Per germline, CDR1 MDHEN and CDR2 SYDVKM. J lost 4 bases, V lost 5 bases, and 3 bases had no gene match. The CDR3 has 14 residues. CDR3 region: CASSLSGGYNEQFF. The CDR3 DNA follows: TGTGCCAGCAGTCTTAGCGGGGGTTACAATGAGCAGTTCTTC.

The rearrangement uses TRBV11-2 and TRBJ2-3; the D call may be TRBD1 or TRBD2 (6 bases each). The germline V gene encodes CDR1 SGHAT and CDR2 FQNNGV. This CDR3 has 16 residues. Trimming took off 4 bases at V and 2 bases at J, with 16 bases between the two ends. CDR3 amino acids: CASSSRGVGLTDTQYF. In nucleotides, the CDR3 is TGTGCCAGCAGCTCGAGGGGGGTGGGACTCACAGATACGCAGTATTTT.

About this clonotype itself: A far larger clone lies a single base away; this is likely a read error. The chain combines TRBV6-2 or TRBV6-3 with TRBJ1-1; D is possibly TRBD1 (6 bases). This CDR3 is built from 15 residues. Germline V gives CDR1 MNHEY, CDR2 SVGEGT. Trimming pared 8 bases from V and 3 bases from J, leaving 19 bases between. The CDR3: CASGPGRGADTEAFF. The CDR3 region has the DNA TGTGCCAGCGGCCCCGGAAGGGGGGCGGACACTGAAGCTTTCTTT.

This clonotype has only a few counts. The rearrangement links TRBV20-1 to TRBJ2-3, with D maybe TRBD2 (5 bases). The V gene's germline CDR1 is DFQATT and CDR2 SNEGSKA (reference sequence). The CDR3 loop spans 16 amino acids. Trimming left V 7 bases short and J 1 base short, with 21 bases between. The CDR3 DNA reads as TGCAGTGTCGCTTTAGGACTCCCGATAGGCACAGATACGCAGTATTTT. Translated, it gives CSVALGLPIGTDTQYF.

The chain joins TRBV20-1 to TRBJ1-2; no firm D call. V lost 0 bases to trimming and J lost 1 base, with 9 bases between them. This CDR3 spans 14 amino acids. Per the germline V gene, CDR1 is DFQATT and CDR2 is SNEGSKA (reference sequence). CDR3 loop: CSARDSGVNYGYTF. CDR3 DNA sequence: TGCAGTGCTAGAGATAGTGGGGTTAACTATGGCTACACCTTC.

Only a few counts were recorded for this clonotype. This chain uses TRBV19 with TRBJ2-7; 11 bases fit TRBD2. This CDR3 has 15 amino acids. The germline gives CDR1 LNHDA, CDR2 SQIVND (reference sequence). The V gene end was trimmed by 5 bases and the J gene end by 6 bases; junction bases not matched to a gene: 9. The CDR3 spells CASSPNSGRASEQYF. The DNA for the CDR3 is TGTGCCAGTAGTCCTAATAGCGGGAGGGCCTCCGAGCAGTACTTC.

This clonotype has only a few counts. The rearrangement joins TRBV18 to TRBJ2-5, with a possible D match to TRBD1 (6 bases). Germline V CDR1 and CDR2: KGHSH, LQKENI. This CDR3 has 14 amino acids. Trimming took off 2 bases at V and 2 bases at J, with 9 bases between the two ends. CDR3 sequence: CASSPGGQQETQYF. Written as DNA, the CDR3 is TGTGCCAGCTCACCAGGGGGACAACAAGAGACCCAGTACTTC.

This clonotype was detected ten times or more. This chain links TRBV9 with TRBJ1-6, with D perhaps matching TRBD1 (6 bases). Germline assignment: CDR1 SGDLS and CDR2 YYNGEE. Trimming stripped 5 bases from V and 8 bases from J, with 11 bases between. The CDR3 extends over 13 amino acids. CDR3 loop: CASSFGGDSPLHF. CDR3 DNA sequence: TGTGCCAGCAGTTTCGGGGGCGATTCACCCCTCCACTTT.

Details on this clonotype: This may stem from a read error, because a much larger clone lies one nucleotide away. The conserved final phenylalanine or tryptophan is absent from the CDR3, which likely points to a read error. The CDR3 region is CASSWENTEAFY. The CDR3 DNA follows: TGTGCCAGCAGCTGGGAGAACACTGAAGCTTTCTAT. This sequence joins TRBV28 and TRBJ1-1; no reliable D call. The length of the CDR3 is 12 residues. V lost 6 bases and J 1 base, leaving 6 bases between the germline ends. The V gene's germline CDR1 is MDHEN and CDR2 SYDVKM.

This clonotype was found many times. The chain recombines TRBV6-2 or TRBV6-3 with TRBJ2-5; 12 positions agree with TRBD2. CDR1 MNHEY and CDR2 SVGEGT come from the germline V gene. The CDR3 runs to 18 residues. V shed 11 bases, J shed 2 bases, and the junction held 18 bases outside the gene matches. This CDR3 reads CARLFGGLAGPMQETQYF. The CDR3 DNA sequence: TGTGCCCGTCTTTTTGGGGGACTAGCGGGCCCGATGCAAGAGACCCAGTACTTC.

V gene TRBV9 combines with J gene TRBJ2-7; 7 nucleotides match TRBD1. The CDR3 extends over 15 amino acids. CDR1 and CDR2 (germline): SGDLS, YYNGEE. J gave up 2 bases and V 3 bases, and 8 bases lay outside the gene matches. The CDR3 region has the DNA TGTGCCAGCAGCGAGGAGACAGGGCCCACCTACGAGCAGTACTTC. This codes for CASSEETGPTYEQYF.

This clonotype was observed a handful of times. CDR3 coding DNA: TGTGCCAGCAGTTTAAGGGGGCCGGCTCAGCCCCAGCATTTT. Translated: CASSLRGPAQPQHF. This chain connects TRBV27 to TRBJ1-5; TRBD1 matches at 7 bases. This CDR3 spans 14 amino acids. V lost 2 bases, J lost 6 bases, and 4 bases stayed unmatched. Germline V gives CDR1 MNHEY, CDR2 SMNVEV (reference sequence).

In this sample, this clonotype turned up many times. This chain links TRBV12-3 or TRBV12-4 with TRBJ2-4; 8 bases align to TRBD1. The CDR3 is 13 amino acids. Unmatched junction bases numbered 6, after V lost 6 bases and J lost 8 bases. The CDR3 reads CASRPTGGDIQYF. CDR3 in DNA: TGTGCCAGCAGGCCAACAGGGGGTGACATTCAGTACTTC.

This clonotype was seen many times. The chain joins TRBV30 to TRBJ2-4; D remains unclear. The CDR3 loop spans 12 amino acids. Trimming cost V 3 bases and J 2 bases, with 5 bases left between them. Germline V CDR1 and CDR2: GTSNPN, SVGIG (reference sequence). The CDR3 DNA reads as TGTGCCTGGAGGCAGACCAAAAACATTCAGTACTTC. Encoded protein: CAWRQTKNIQYF.